The clone carrying this T cell receptor beta chain has just a few counts. Antigen specificity is unknown. This specimen comes from a study of T cell repertoires in cytomegalovirus infection. Regarding the study as a whole: Ex vivo, HLA-C-restricted CMV-specific TCR beta clonotypes prevailed over the rest of the response.

V lost 3 bases and J lost 0, with 14 bases in between. CDR1 SGHVS and CDR2 FQNEAQ come from the germline V gene. The CDR3 consists of 16 residues. In TCRdb, the reads were re-called with MiXCR into one record per CDR3 protein. The sample holds approximately 750,000 distinct CDR3 sequences; 35% are singletons and the top ten take roughly 2.9%. This TCR was recovered from a human donor in good health (CMV status not recorded). Some clones in this sample may be carry-over from other donors' samples. Input material: PBMCs. The chain joins TRBV7-8 to TRBJ1-1, with D unresolved. The CDR3 DNA reads as TGTGCCAGCAGCTTGGCCAGGACCCGTCTGAACACTGAAGCTTTCTTT. It is translated as CASSLARTRLNTEAFF.